This T cell receptor (beta chain) was sequenced for a study of cytomegalovirus exposure and HLA in healthy donors (dated by TCRdb to 2017 to 2019). The study in broad terms: An earlier analysis of some 500 of the donors reported more than 250 Gb of sequence data and 100 million to 130 million unique TCR beta sequences from some 180 million T cells. Approximately 300 gigabases of sequencing data and 75 million to 85 million unique TCR sequences made up an early release that covered 640 HLA-typed donors. Of the roughly 400 genotyped donors, about 80% fell in the genetic ancestry cluster associated with self-reported Caucasian donors. The study aimed to test whether signatures of past pathogen exposure could be identified by cataloging public T cell receptors. The T cell repertoires of some 670 subjects were profiled by immunosequencing and related to cytomegalovirus serostatus. Besides the first cohort of more than 650 subjects, a separate validation cohort made up of over a hundred different subjects was used. The study combined high-throughput TCR immunosequencing, statistical association of individual TCRs with disease status, and machine learning to predict cytomegalovirus infection status. To study patterns of TCR occurrence, a later analysis re-analyzed previously published TCR beta repertoires from around 670 donors and added high-resolution HLA genotyping. Rather than using new phenotypic data, the later analysis identified candidate immune exposures from TCR beta sequences and from how often those sequences occurred across donors. In an earlier analysis of a few hundred of the donors, high-throughput TCR beta sequencing was used to judge whether each TCR beta V gene segment behaved as functional or pseudogenic. Donor age, sex, ethnicity and CMV serostatus were compiled alongside the repertoire data. In a later genetic analysis, genome-wide SNP genotypes for about 65% of the roughly 700 donors were used, and that subset was treated as a discovery cohort. Every discovery cohort repertoire had been produced on one sequencing platform. HLA typing covered class I and class II loci at four-digit resolution. The number of typed donors differed by locus: roughly 620-640 for A, B, C, DRB1 and DQB1; 522 for DQA1; 606 for DPA1; and some 450 for DPB1. Five DR-DQ haplotypes were treated as single units for association and clustering because of strong linkage in the cohort. Across 398 genotyped donors of the cohort, an average of about 240,000 unique TCR beta nucleotide sequences per donor were sequenced, and around 19% of those sequences were non-productive. Overall study results and their limits: Correlated functional status among segregating V segments might be attributable to linkage disequilibrium, but an unknown experimental factor could not be ruled out. HLA typing was unavailable for some donors at each locus, so association tests used only the typed subset. In a later analysis, around 17,000 TCR beta sequences were associated with specific HLA alleles at a false discovery rate of 0.05. The classifier was reported to diagnose cytomegalovirus status with high specificity and sensitivity in both the original and validation cohorts. V-gene and J-gene trimming of TCR beta chains was associated with a missense DCLRE1C variant in a later genetic analysis, and the association was replicated in an independent cohort. According to a later analysis, parvovirus B19, influenza, CMV and Epstein-Barr virus appeared linked to several top co-occurrence clusters. According to a later analysis, most CMV-associated TCR beta chains appeared to be HLA-restricted, and the HLA associations seemed to be driven largely by CMV exposure. Some IMGT-functional V segments, including TRBV6-2 and TRBV6-3, could not be distinguished by the 87-base-pair reads and were therefore excluded. In a later analysis, HLA-associated TCR beta chains were found to be more clonally expanded and to have lower generation probabilities than equally common non-associated chains. Most TCR sequences were observed very rarely across donors, whereas some public TCRs were present in many individuals. A further reported finding was that TCR beta sequences accurately predicted the HLA-A and HLA-B alleles for most subjects in the first cohort. The sequencing pipeline was judged likely to have produced a cluster of highly shared sequence variants as a technical artifact. The study listed approximately 150 TCR beta chains as associated with cytomegalovirus. Broadly in line with IMGT annotations, most TCR beta V segments showed up in productive rearrangements about 87% or about 30% of the time in an earlier analysis of 587 of the donors. In a later analysis, the rate of TCR association differed among HLA loci, with DRB1 alleles having the most associated TCRs and HLA-C alleles having the fewest. The authors suggested that the approach could potentially be extended to other disease states and immunological phenotypes. Roughly 15 rarely observed V segments, including chromosome 9 orphons, were excluded from the earlier analysis of approximately 600 of the donors because counts were too low. When HLA alleles, especially DR and DQ, strongly co-occurred, TCR associations were difficult to assign to individual alleles. For the cohort, immune exposure information was limited to CMV serostatus. Only TCR beta chains were sequenced in this cohort, and the absence of alpha or paired-chain data limited detectable features. In vitro tests confirmed that a few of the cytomegalovirus-associated TCR beta chains recognize cytomegalovirus antigens. The presence/absence analyses assumed that sequencing depth was roughly uniform across donors, and that assumption may not be true. According to a later genetic analysis, donors in an Asian-associated ancestry cluster had fewer N-insertions in productive TCRs than the approximately 690-donor mean.

About this clone: Its cognate antigen has yet to be identified. No base quality information exists; no much larger clone differs at one position.

In total, 666 healthy bone marrow donors made up the cohort. All cohort members were sampled while nominally healthy, although unrecorded immune exposures were likely present. The donor was CMV seropositive and belonged to the group of more than 250 seropositive cohort members. Each donor provided a peripheral blood sample, and peripheral blood mononuclear cells were used for TCR beta sequencing. Genomic DNA extraction from the blood cell samples was performed with the Qiagen DNeasy Blood Extraction Kit. Library creation used the immunoSEQ multiplex PCR assay. For the multiplex PCR, a mixture combining 60 forward primers for TCR Vbeta segments and 13 reverse primers for TCR Jbeta segments was used. The CDR3 region of rearranged TCR beta genes was amplified from genomic DNA by a multiplex PCR assay. The Illumina HiSeq System was used to sequence the amplified TCR beta libraries as 87-base-pair reads. The authors' pipeline ran thus. Across the 700 or so repertoires, a later analysis counted roughly 77 million unique TCR beta chains, approximately 10 million of which were shared by at least two donors. To remove PCR and sequencing errors, raw reads were error-corrected and collapsed into unique sequences using a nearest-neighbor algorithm that merged closely related sequences. CDR3 sequences were aligned to IMGT reference sequences to assign V, D and J gene segments. For a sequence to be retained, a match of at least six nucleotides to both a V gene segment and a J gene segment was required. A rearrangement counted as productive if the CDR3 had no stop codons and remained in frame with V and J, and every other rearrangement counted as non-productive. CDR3 was defined according to IMGT convention as the region running from the second conserved V-encoded cysteine to the conserved J-encoded phenylalanine. The earlier analysis of more than 450 of the donors excluded sequences that lacked an unambiguous match to a single V gene segment. An earlier analysis of 587 of the donors classified V segments as functional when productive rearrangements were above 56.7% and as segregating when the standard deviation between donors was above 5%. A statistical classification framework was developed to diagnose cytomegalovirus status using the catalog of TCR beta chain sequences. In a later analysis, V and J genes were assigned by comparing TCR nucleotide sequences against IMGT/GENE-DB human TR gene sequences. A later analysis assigned CDR3 sequences and most-parsimonious VDJ recombination scenarios with the TCRdist pipeline. A later analysis defined each TCR beta chain by its CDR3 amino acid sequence plus V-gene family, and excluded reads lacking a unique V-gene family. As a way to deal with suspected cross-contamination and a sequencing artifact, a later analysis dropped 592 nucleotide sequences that were highly shared and had low generation probability. In a later analysis, a clonal expansion index for each public chain was calculated from normalized within-repertoire ranks of inferred template counts. Generation probabilities in a later analysis came from a VDJ recombination model fitted to out-of-frame rearrangements, and those results were checked against IGoR. A later analysis scored TCR-TCR, TCR-HLA and TCR-CMV co-occurrence with hypergeometric tests, applying a repertoire-size bias correction to TCR pairs. To estimate false discovery rates, a later analysis permuted the HLA or CMV assignments 20 times. In a later analysis, co-occurring TCRs were grouped using DBSCAN, with TCRdist sequence similarity added in when clustering inside HLA-allele-positive subsets. Co-occurrence clustering excluded repertoires with fewer than 30,000 or more than 120,000 public chains, plus five with anomalous nucleotide sharing. TCRdb mirrors the immuneACCESS table, restricted to in-frame sequences. Some clones are absent from its copies; in checked studies, under half trace to an unresolved V gene, and the reason for the others is unknown. That table supplies the V and J calls and clone size; D and trimming were determined from the DNA. Across this sample there are approximately 160,000 clones, with 70% seen only once. Roughly 4.5% of the sample lies in the top ten.

In the germline V gene, CDR1 corresponds to SGHVS and CDR2 to FQNEAQ. After removal of 6 bases from V and 0 bases from J, the junction retains 17 bases not matched to a gene. The CDR3 contains 19 residues, cysteine and phenylalanine counted. Solely the CDR3 DNA is kept, with 57 bases framed from the first base. This TCR was recovered from a man aged 18 to 35 in good health and CMV-seropositive. The sequence links TRBV7-8 to TRBJ2-1; TRBD1 matches 7 bases in the middle. Specimen: PBMCs. The nucleotide sequence reads as follows: TGTGCCAGCAGGAGGGGGCCCAGAGGCGGGCTTGTCTCCTACAATGAGCAGTTCTTC. Translation gives CASRRGPRGGLVSYNEQFF.